This T cell receptor (beta chain) derives from a study of OX40 agonist ivuxolimab in advanced cancers. On the study more broadly: Prior anti-PD-1, anti-PD-L1 or anti-CTLA-4 therapy was allowed; around 40% had some.

Clones were read by immunoSEQ multiplex PCR, and TCRdb kept only the in-frame ones, dropping some. Of around 93,000 clones detected, about 87% appear once; the ten largest clones hold about 1.6%. General observations from the study: Clonal expansion in partial responders at 0.1-3.0 mg/kg ranked among the lowest. Compared with CD4+, CD8+ T cells on average had more expanded clones.

The germline V gene has CDR1 LNHDA and CDR2 SQIVND (reference sequence). Between the trimmed V and J ends, which lost 4 bases and 7 bases, there was a span of 23 bases. The CDR3 contains 16 residues. The cohort excluded patients with autoimmune disease history or systemic immunosuppression. This clone was recorded once. Its matching antigen is unknown. Sequenced here: CD4+ or CD8+ T cells sorted from blood, sampled in a trial of the OX40 agonist ivuxolimab. The chain recombines TRBV19 with TRBJ2-7; D not resolved. This receptor was taken from an adult with an advanced solid tumor such as melanoma, head and neck, liver or kidney cancer. Here the CDR3 DNA reads TGTGCCAGTAGTACCCCCCGGACCATGGGGTTGGAAGAGCAGTACTTC. This encodes CASSTPRTMGLEEQYF.